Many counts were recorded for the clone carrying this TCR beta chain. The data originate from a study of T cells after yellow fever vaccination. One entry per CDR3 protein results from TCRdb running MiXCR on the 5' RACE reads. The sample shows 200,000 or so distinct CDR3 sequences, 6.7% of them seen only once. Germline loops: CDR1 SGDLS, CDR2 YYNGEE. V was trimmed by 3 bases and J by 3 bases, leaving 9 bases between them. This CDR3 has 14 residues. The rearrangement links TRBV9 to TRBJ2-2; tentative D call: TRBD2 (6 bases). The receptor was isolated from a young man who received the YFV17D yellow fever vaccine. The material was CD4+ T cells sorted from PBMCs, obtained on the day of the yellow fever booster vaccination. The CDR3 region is CASSGGGDTGELFF. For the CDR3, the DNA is TGTGCCAGCAGCGGCGGAGGGGACACCGGGGAGCTGTTTTTT.